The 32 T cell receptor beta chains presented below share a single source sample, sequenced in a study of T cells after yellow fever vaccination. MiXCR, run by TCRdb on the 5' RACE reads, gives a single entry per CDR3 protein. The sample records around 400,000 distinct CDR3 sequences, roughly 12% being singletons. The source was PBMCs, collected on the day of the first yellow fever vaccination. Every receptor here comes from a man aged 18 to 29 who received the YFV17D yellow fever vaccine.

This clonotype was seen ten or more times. The CDR3 loop is CASSQTGSTDTQYF. CDR3 coding DNA: TGTGCCAGCAGCCAAACGGGGTCTACAGATACGCAGTATTTT. The rearrangement uses TRBV3-1 and TRBJ2-3, with D maybe TRBD2 (5 bases). CDR1 is LGHDT, CDR2 YNNKEL, per germline (reference sequence). This CDR3 has 14 residues. The V and J ends lost 2 bases and 3 bases respectively, with 9 bases between them.

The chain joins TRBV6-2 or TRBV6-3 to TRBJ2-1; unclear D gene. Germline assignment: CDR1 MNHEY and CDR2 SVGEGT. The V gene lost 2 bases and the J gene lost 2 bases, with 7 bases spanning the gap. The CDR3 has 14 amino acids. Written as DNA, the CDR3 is TGTGCCAGCAGTTACAGGGCTCCCTACAATGAGCAGTTCTTC. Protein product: CASSYRAPYNEQFF.

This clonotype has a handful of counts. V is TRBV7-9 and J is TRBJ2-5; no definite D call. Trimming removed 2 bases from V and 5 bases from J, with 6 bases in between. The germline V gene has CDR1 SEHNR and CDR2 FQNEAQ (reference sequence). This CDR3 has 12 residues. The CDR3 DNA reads TGTGCCAGCAGCTTAAATACGGAGACCCAGTACTTC. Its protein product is CASSLNTETQYF.

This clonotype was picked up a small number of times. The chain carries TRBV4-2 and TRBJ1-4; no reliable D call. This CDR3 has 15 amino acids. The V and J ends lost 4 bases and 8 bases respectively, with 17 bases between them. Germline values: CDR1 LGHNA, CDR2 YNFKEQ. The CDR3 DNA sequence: TGTGCCAGCAGCCCGTCGAGGGCCCTGAACGAAAAACTGTTTTTT. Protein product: CASSPSRALNEKLFF.

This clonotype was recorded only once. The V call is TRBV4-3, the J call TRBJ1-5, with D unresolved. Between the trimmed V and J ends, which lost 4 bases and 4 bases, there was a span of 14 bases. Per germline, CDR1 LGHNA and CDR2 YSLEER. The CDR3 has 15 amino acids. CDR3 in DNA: TGCGCCAGCAGCCCATCGGAGGCCGCAAATCAGCCCCAGCATTTT. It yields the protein CASSPSEAANQPQHF.

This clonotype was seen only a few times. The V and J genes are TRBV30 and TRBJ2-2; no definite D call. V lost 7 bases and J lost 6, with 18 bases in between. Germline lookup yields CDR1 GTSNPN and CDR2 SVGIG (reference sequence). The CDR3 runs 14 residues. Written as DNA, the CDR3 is TGTGCCTACCAAACCGGGTTTAGGCCCGGGGAGCTGTTTTTT. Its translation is CAYQTGFRPGELFF.

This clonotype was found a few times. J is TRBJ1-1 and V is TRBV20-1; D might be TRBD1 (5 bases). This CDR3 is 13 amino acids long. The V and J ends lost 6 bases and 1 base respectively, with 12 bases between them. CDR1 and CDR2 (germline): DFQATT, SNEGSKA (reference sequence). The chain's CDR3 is CSAAFTGNTEAFF. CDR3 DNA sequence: TGCAGTGCGGCCTTTACAGGGAACACTGAAGCTTTCTTT.

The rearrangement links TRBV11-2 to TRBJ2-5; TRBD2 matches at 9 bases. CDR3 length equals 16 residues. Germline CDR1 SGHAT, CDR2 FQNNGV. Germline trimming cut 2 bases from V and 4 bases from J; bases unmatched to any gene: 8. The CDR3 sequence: CASSLFRRGGLETQYF. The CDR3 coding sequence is TGTGCCAGCAGCTTATTTCGGCGGGGGGGCTTAGAGACCCAGTACTTC.

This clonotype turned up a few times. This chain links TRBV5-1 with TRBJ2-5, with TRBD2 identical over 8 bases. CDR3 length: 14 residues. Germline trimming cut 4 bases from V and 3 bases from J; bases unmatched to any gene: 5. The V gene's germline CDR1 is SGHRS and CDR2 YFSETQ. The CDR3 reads CASSPGTREETQYF. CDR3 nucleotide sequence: TGCGCCAGCAGCCCCGGGACTAGGGAAGAGACCCAGTACTTC.

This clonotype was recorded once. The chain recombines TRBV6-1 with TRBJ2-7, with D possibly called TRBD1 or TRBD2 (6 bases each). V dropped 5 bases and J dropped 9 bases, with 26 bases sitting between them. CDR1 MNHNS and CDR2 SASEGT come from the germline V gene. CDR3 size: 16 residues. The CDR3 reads CASSPGGWAGDNRQYF. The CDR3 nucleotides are TGTGCCAGCAGTCCTGGGGGGTGGGCAGGGGATAATAGGCAGTACTTC.

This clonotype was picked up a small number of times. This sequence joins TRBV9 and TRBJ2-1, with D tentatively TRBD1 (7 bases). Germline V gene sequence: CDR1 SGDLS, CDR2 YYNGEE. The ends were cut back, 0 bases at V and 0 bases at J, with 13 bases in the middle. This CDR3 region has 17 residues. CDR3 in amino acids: CASSVGGGGSSYNEQFF. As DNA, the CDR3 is TGTGCCAGCAGCGTAGGAGGAGGGGGCAGCTCCTACAATGAGCAGTTCTTC.

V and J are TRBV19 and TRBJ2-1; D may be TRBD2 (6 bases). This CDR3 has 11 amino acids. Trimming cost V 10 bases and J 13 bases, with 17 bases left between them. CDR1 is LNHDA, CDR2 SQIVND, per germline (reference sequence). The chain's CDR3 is CATGEDPPQFF. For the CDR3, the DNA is TGTGCCACCGGGGAGGACCCTCCACAGTTCTTC.

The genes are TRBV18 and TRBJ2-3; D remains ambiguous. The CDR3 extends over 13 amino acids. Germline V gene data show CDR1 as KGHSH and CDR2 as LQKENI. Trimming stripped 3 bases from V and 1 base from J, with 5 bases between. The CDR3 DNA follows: TGTGCCAGCTCACCCAGCCGCACAGATACGCAGTATTTT. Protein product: CASSPSRTDTQYF.

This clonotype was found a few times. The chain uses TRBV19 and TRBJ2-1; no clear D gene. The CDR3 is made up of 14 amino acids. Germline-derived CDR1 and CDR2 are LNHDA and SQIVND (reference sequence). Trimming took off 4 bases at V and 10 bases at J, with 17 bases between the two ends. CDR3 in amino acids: CASSTRGERSEQFF. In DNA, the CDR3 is TGTGCCAGTAGTACCAGAGGCGAAAGGTCAGAGCAGTTCTTC.

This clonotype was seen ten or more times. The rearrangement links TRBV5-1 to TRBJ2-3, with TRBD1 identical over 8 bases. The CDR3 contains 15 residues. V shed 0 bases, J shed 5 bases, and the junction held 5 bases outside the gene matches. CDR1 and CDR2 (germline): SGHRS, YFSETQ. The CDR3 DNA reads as TGCGCCAGCAGCTTGGCCGACAGGGGAGGAGATACGCAGTATTTT. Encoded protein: CASSLADRGGDTQYF. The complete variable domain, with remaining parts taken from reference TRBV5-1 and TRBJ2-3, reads KAGVTQTPRYLIKTRGQQVTLSCSPISGHRSVSWYQQTPGQGLQFLFEYFSETQRNKGNFPGRFSGRQFSNSRSEMNVSTLELGDSALYLCASSLADRGGDTQYFGPGTRLTVL.

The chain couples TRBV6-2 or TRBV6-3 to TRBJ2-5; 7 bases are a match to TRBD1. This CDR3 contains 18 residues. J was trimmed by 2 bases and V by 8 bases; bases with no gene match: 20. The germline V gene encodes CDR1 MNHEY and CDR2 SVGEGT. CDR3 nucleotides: TGTGCCAGCCTCAACATCCCTCCTTACTCGACAGGGCAAGAGACCCAGTACTTC. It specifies CASLNIPPYSTGQETQYF.

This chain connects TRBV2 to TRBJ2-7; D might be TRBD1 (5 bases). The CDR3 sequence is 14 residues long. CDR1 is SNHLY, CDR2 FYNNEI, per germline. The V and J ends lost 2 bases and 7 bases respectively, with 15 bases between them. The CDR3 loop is CASSEKSETVEQYV. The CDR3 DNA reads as TGTGCCAGCAGTGAAAAATCTGAGACAGTGGAGCAGTACGTC.

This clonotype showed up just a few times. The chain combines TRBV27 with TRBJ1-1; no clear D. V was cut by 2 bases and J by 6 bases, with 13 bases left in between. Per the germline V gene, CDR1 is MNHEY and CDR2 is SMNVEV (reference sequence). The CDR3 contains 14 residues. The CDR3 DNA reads TGTGCCAGCAGTTTAAGATTTGGAGCGCCTGAAGCTTTCTTT. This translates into CASSLRFGAPEAFF.

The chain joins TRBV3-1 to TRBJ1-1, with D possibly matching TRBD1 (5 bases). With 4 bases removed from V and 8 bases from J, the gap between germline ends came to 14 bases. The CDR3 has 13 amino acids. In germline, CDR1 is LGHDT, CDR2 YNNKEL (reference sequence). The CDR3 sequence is CASSLLGGDEAFF. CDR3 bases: TGTGCCAGCAGCCTTCTTGGGGGGGACGAAGCTTTCTTT.

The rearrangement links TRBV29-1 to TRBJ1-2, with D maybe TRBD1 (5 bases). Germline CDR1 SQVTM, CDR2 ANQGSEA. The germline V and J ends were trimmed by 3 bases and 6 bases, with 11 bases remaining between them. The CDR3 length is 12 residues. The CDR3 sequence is CSVDFRGHGYTF. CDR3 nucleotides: TGCAGCGTTGATTTTAGGGGCCATGGCTACACCTTC.

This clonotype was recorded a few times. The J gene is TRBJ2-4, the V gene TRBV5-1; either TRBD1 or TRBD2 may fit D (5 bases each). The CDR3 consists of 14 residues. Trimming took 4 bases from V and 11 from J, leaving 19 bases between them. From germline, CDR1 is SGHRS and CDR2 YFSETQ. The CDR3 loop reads CASSRSLGVSVQYF. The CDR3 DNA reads TGCGCCAGCAGCCGGAGTTTGGGGGTATCCGTTCAGTACTTC.

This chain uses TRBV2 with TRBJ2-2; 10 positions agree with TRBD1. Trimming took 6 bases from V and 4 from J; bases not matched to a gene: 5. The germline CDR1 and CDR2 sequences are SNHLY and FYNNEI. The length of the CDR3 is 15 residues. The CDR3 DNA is TGTGCCAGCAGCCGAGGGGACAGGGGCACCGGGGAGCTGTTTTTT. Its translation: CASSRGDRGTGELFF.

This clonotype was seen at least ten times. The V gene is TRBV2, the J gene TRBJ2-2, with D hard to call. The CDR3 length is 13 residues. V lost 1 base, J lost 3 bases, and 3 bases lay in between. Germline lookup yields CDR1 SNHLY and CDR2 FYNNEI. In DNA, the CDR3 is TGTGCCAGCAGTGAAGGACACACCGGGGAGCTGTTTTTT. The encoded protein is CASSEGHTGELFF.

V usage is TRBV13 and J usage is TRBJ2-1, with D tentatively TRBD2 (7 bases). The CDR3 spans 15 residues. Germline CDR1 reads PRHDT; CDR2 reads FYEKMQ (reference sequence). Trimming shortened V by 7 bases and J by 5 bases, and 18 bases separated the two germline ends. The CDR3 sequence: CASTQGGGGDNEQFF. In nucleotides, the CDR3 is TGTGCCAGCACCCAAGGGGGGGGCGGCGACAATGAGCAGTTCTTC. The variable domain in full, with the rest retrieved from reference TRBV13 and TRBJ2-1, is AAGVIQSPRHLIKEKRETATLKCYPIPRHDTVYWYQQGPGQDPQFLISFYEKMQSDKGSIPDRFSAQQFSDYHSELNMSSLELGDSALYFCASTQGGGGDNEQFFGPGTRLTVL.

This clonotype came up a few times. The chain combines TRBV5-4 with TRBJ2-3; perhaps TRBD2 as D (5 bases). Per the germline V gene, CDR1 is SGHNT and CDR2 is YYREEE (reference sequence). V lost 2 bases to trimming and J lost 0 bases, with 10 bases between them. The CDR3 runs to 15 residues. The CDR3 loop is CASSFGEVSTDTQYF. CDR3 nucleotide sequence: TGTGCCAGCAGCTTCGGGGAAGTCAGCACAGATACGCAGTATTTT.

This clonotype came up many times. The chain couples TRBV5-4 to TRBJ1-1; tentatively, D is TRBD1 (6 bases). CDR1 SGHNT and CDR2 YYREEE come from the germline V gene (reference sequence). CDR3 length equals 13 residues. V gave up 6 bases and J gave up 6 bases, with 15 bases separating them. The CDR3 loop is CASTYGGAAEAFF. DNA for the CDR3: TGTGCCAGCACCTACGGGGGGGCCGCTGAAGCTTTCTTT.

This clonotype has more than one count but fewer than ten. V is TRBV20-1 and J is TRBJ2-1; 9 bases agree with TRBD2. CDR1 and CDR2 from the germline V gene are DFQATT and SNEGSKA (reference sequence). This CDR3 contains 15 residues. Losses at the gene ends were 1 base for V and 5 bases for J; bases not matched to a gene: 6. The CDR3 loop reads CSARALAGTNNEQFF. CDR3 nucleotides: TGCAGTGCTAGAGCTCTAGCGGGGACCAACAATGAGCAGTTCTTC.

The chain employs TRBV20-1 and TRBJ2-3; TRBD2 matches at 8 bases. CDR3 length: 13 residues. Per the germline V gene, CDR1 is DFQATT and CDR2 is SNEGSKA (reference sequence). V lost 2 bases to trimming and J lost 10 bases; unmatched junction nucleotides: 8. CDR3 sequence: CSARQAGAGPQYF. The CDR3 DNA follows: TGCAGTGCTAGACAAGCGGGGGCGGGTCCGCAGTATTTT.

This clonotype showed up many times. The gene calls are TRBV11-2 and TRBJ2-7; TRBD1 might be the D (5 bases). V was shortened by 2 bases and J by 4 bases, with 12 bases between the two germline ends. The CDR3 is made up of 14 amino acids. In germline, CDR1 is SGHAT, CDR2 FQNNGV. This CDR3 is CASSLPGSQYEQYF. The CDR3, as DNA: TGTGCCAGCAGCTTACCAGGGTCCCAATACGAGCAGTACTTC.

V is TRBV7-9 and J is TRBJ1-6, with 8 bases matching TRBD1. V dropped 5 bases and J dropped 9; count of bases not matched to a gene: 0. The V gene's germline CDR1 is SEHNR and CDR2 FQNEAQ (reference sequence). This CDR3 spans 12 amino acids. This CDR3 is CASSDRGSPLHF. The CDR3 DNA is TGTGCCAGCAGCGACAGGGGTTCACCCCTCCACTTT. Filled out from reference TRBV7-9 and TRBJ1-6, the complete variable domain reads DTGVSQNPRHKITKRGQNVTFRCDPISEHNRLYWYRQTLGQGPEFLTYFQNEAQLEKSRLLSDRFSAERPKGSFSTLEIQRTEQGDSAMYLCASSDRGSPLHFGNGTRLTVT.

The CDR3 is CASSEGQGPGNSPLHF. CDR3 sequence (DNA): TGCGCCAGCAGTGAAGGACAGGGTCCTGGGAATTCACCCCTCCACTTT. The rearrangement uses TRBV10-1 and TRBJ1-6; 8 bases are a match to TRBD1. The CDR3 is made up of 16 amino acids. Looked up from germline, CDR1 is WNHNN and CDR2 is SYGVQD (reference sequence). The V and J ends lost 3 bases and 7 bases, in that order; junction bases with no gene match: 8.

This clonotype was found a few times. The CDR3 bases are TGTGCCATCAGCCTTGGGACGGAGCCTGAAGCTTTCTTT. Translated: CAISLGTEPEAFF. The chain joins TRBV10-3 to TRBJ1-1; D perhaps matches TRBD1 (5 bases). The CDR3 loop spans 13 amino acids. In germline, CDR1 is ENHRY, CDR2 SYGVKD. Trimming left V 6 bases short and J 6 bases short, with 14 bases between.